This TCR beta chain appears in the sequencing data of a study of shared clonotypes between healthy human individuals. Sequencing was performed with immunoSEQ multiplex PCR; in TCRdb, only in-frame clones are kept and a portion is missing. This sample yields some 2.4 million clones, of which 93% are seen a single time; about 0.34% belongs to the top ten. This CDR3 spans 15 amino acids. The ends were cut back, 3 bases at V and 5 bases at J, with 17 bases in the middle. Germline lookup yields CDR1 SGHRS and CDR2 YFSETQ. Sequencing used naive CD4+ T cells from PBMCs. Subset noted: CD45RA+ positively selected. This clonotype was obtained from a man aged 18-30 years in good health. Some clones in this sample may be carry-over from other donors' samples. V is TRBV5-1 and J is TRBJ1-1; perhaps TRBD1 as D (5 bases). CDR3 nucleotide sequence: TGCGCCAGCAGCTATGGTGGGGGGTCTCGGACTGAAGCTTTCTTT. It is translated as CASSYGGGSRTEAFF.